The 18 T cell receptor beta chains below all came from one sample that was sequenced in a study of T cell responses to AZD1222 COVID-19 vaccine. The repertoire was sequenced with immunoSEQ multiplex PCR; TCRdb's copy has only in-frame clones and lacks some. The table lists 110,000 or so clones, roughly 88% of them singletons. Sequences were derived from peripheral blood, sampled 28 days after the second AZD1222 dose. The receptors were sampled from an adult who received the AZD1222 COVID-19 vaccine.

V usage is TRBV5-4 and J usage is TRBJ1-1; D is undetermined. CDR1 and CDR2 from the germline V gene are SGHNT and YYREEE (reference sequence). The ends were cut back, 4 bases at V and 1 base at J, with 11 bases in the middle. CDR3 length: 14 amino acids. The CDR3 reads CASSHYTANTEAFF. The DNA of the CDR3 is TGTGCCAGCAGCCATTACACTGCGAACACTGAAGCTTTCTTT.

This chain links TRBV7-2 with TRBJ2-7, with TRBD2 matching over 11 bases. The CDR3 is 16 amino acids. J was trimmed by 3 bases and V by 2 bases; bases with no gene match: 6. Germline V CDR1 and CDR2: SGHTA, FQGNSA. The CDR3 is CASSLRSGTSGYEQYF. CDR3 coding DNA: TGTGCCAGCAGCTTACGTTCCGGGACTAGCGGCTACGAGCAGTACTTC.

The chain is built from TRBV6-2 or TRBV6-3 and TRBJ2-5; D tentatively reads TRBD1 or TRBD2 (5 bases each). The germline V and J ends were trimmed by 4 bases and 1 base, with 13 bases remaining between them. Per the germline V gene, CDR1 is MNHEY and CDR2 is SVGEGT. CDR3 length: 15 amino acids. The CDR3: CASSWGSGRQETQYF. The CDR3 DNA reads TGTGCCAGCAGTTGGGGGTCAGGGCGCCAAGAGACCCAGTACTTC.

The J gene is TRBJ2-1, the V gene TRBV19; TRBD1 aligns across 10 bases. The germline V gene has CDR1 LNHDA and CDR2 SQIVND (reference sequence). V lost 3 bases to trimming and J lost 6 bases; unmatched junction nucleotides: 8. The CDR3 spans 16 residues. CDR3 in DNA: TGTGCCAGTAGTATCCAAGACAGGGGGCCCCCCAATGAGCAGTTCTTC. Translated, it gives CASSIQDRGPPNEQFF. Using reference TRBV19 and TRBJ2-1 for the parts outside the CDR3, the full variable domain is DGGITQSPKYLFRKEGQNVTLSCEQNLNHDAMYWYRQDPGQGLRLIYYSQIVNDFQKGDIAEGYSVSREKKESFPLTVTSAQKNPTAFYLCASSIQDRGPPNEQFFGPGTRLTVL.

The rearrangement links TRBV5-4 to TRBJ1-4; TRBD1 matches 7 bases. V shed 0 bases and J 2 bases; nucleotides not matched to a gene: 4. The CDR3 runs to 16 residues. Germline lookup yields CDR1 SGHNT and CDR2 YYREEE (reference sequence). CDR3: CASSLGQGLTNEKLFF. The CDR3 DNA sequence: TGTGCCAGCAGCTTGGGACAGGGTTTGACTAATGAAAAACTGTTTTTT.

This chain connects TRBV4-1 to TRBJ2-7; D tentatively reads TRBD1 or TRBD2 (5 bases each). The CDR3 has 17 residues. V was shortened by 0 bases and J by 2 bases, with 17 bases between the two germline ends. Looked up from germline, CDR1 is MGHRA and CDR2 is YSYEKL. The CDR3 DNA reads TGCGCCAGCAGCCAAGACAGTGGGGTCGGGACGCCCTACGAGCAGTACTTC. This translates into CASSQDSGVGTPYEQYF.

The chain employs TRBV5-4 and TRBJ1-4; 7 nucleotides align to TRBD1. J gave up 7 bases and V 3 bases, and 6 bases lay outside the gene matches. This CDR3 has 14 residues. The germline V gene encodes CDR1 SGHNT and CDR2 YYREEE (reference sequence). Here the CDR3 DNA reads TGTGCCAGCAGCTCCGGACAGGCGAGTGAAAAACTGTTTTTT. Its translation: CASSSGQASEKLFF.

The rearrangement links TRBV6-5 to TRBJ2-4, with D possibly TRBD1 on 5 matching bases. This CDR3 has 14 residues. CDR1 and CDR2 (germline): MNHEY, SVGAGI. The V and J ends lost 6 bases and 4 bases respectively, with 13 bases between them. In DNA, the CDR3 is TGTGCCAGCAGGCCAGCGACAGATAAAAACATTCAGTACTTC. Translated, it gives CASRPATDKNIQYF.

The gene calls are TRBV4-3 and TRBJ1-5, with D unclear. Germline V gene lookup returns CDR1 LGHNA and CDR2 YSLEER. V dropped 1 base and J dropped 6 bases, with 4 bases sitting between them. The CDR3 loop spans 12 amino acids. The CDR3 region is CASSQVVQPQHF. The CDR3 DNA is TGCGCCAGCAGCCAAGTTGTTCAGCCCCAGCATTTT.

This sequence joins TRBV5-6 and TRBJ1-6; D ambiguous. Germline CDR1 is SGHDT and CDR2 is YYEEEE. Trimming took off 0 bases at V and 0 bases at J, with 13 bases between the two ends. The CDR3 consists of 18 residues. The CDR3 loop reads CASSLGVETSSYNSPLHF. CDR3 coding DNA: TGTGCCAGCAGCTTGGGGGTAGAGACCAGCTCCTATAATTCACCCCTCCACTTT.

The chain is built from TRBV5-1 and TRBJ1-6, with TRBD1 identical over 11 bases. Trimming took 4 bases from V and 8 from J; bases not matched to a gene: 2. Germline V gene data show CDR1 as SGHRS and CDR2 as YFSETQ. The CDR3 spans 14 residues. The CDR3 here is CASSQGQGDSPLHF. The CDR3 DNA sequence: TGCGCCAGCAGCCAGGGACAGGGGGATTCACCCCTCCACTTT.

The rearrangement joins TRBV19 to TRBJ1-4, with 7 bases aligning to TRBD1. With V trimmed by 3 bases and J by 7 bases, 8 bases remained unmatched. The germline V gene has CDR1 LNHDA and CDR2 SQIVND (reference sequence). This CDR3 has 15 amino acids. CDR3 in DNA: TGTGCCAGTAGTATTCGGACAGGTCGAGGTGAAAAACTGTTTTTT. Amino acids: CASSIRTGRGEKLFF.

CDR3 in DNA: TGTGCCAGCAGCGCCCCGGGCGACTATGGCTACACCTTC. Protein sequence: CASSAPGDYGYTF. This chain uses TRBV9 with TRBJ1-2; no definite D call. The CDR3 length is 13 residues. The V gene lost 3 bases and the J gene lost 3 bases, with 9 bases spanning the gap. From germline, CDR1 is SGDLS and CDR2 YYNGEE.

V and J are TRBV19 and TRBJ1-2; 8 nucleotides agree with TRBD1. The ends lost 7 bases at V and 5 bases at J; junction bases unmatched: 12. Germline V gives CDR1 LNHDA, CDR2 SQIVND (reference sequence). There are 15 residues in the CDR3. The CDR3 DNA reads as TGTGCCAGTATATCAATGACAGGGGCGAGTTATGGCTACACCTTC. It specifies CASISMTGASYGYTF.

The chain couples TRBV6-1 to TRBJ1-2; D is unresolved. The germline CDR1 and CDR2 sequences are MNHNS and SASEGT. Trimming removed 4 bases at V and 4 bases at J, with 19 bases between. The CDR3 runs 16 residues. The CDR3: CASSVETKPSGYGYTF. The CDR3 DNA is TGTGCCAGCAGTGTGGAGACAAAGCCCTCGGGCTATGGCTACACCTTC.

This sequence joins TRBV2 and TRBJ1-2; 9 positions agree with TRBD1. Germline values: CDR1 SNHLY, CDR2 FYNNEI. This CDR3 comprises 13 residues. The V segment lost 6 bases and the J segment 5 bases; nucleotides outside the gene matches: 4. The CDR3 here is CASSGDREYGYTF. CDR3 DNA: TGTGCCAGCAGCGGGGACAGGGAGTATGGCTACACCTTC.

The chain combines TRBV5-4 with TRBJ1-1; D is undetermined. This CDR3 region has 14 residues. Trimming took off 0 bases at V and 5 bases at J, with 11 bases between the two ends. Germline CDR1 reads SGHNT; CDR2 reads YYREEE (reference sequence). The CDR3: CASSLGDGRTEAFF. The CDR3 DNA sequence: TGTGCCAGCAGCTTGGGGGATGGGCGGACTGAAGCTTTCTTT.

In this sample, this clone turned up a few times. The chain carries TRBV5-1 and TRBJ2-3; 8 bases are shared with TRBD1. V shed 3 bases, J shed 4 bases, and the junction held 7 bases outside the gene matches. Per germline, CDR1 SGHRS and CDR2 YFSETQ. CDR3 length: 15 amino acids. CDR3 in DNA: TGCGCCAGCAGCTGGAACGCAGGGGGCCCAGATACGCAGTATTTT. Protein: CASSWNAGGPDTQYF.